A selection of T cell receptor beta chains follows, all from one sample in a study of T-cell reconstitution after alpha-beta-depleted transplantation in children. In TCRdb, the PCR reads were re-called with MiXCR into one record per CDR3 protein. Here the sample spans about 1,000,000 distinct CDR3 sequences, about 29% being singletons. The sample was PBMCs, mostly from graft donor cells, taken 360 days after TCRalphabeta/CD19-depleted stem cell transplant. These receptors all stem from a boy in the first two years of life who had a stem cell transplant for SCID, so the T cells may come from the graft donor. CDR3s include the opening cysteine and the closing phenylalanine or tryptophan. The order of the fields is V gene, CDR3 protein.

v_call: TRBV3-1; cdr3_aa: CASSSKFSGVSSYNEQFF
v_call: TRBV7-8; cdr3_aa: CASSLPPGGSEKLFF
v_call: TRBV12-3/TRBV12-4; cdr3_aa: CASSPVGQPYEQYF
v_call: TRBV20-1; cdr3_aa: CSAGTSGGIFYEQYF
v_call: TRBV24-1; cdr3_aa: CATSDLGGGGEETQYF
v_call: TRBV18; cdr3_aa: CASSPPGQGYEQYF
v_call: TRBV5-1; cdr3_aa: CASSPQDRATREQFF
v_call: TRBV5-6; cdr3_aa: CASSLVKWTYNEQFF
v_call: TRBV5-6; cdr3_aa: CASSFAGGSNEQFF
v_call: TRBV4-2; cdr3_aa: CASSPFGQGLEKLFF
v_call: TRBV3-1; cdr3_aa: CASSQARGSEAFF
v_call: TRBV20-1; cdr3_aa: CSATGGLPYNEQFF
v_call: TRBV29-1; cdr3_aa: CSVPGLTNTEAFF
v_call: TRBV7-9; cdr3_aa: CASSDTGSPTDTQYF
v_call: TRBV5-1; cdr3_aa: CASSATGTNSYNEQFF
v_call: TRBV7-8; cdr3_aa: CASSLIRAEAFF
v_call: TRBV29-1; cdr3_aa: CSGGLMNTEAFF
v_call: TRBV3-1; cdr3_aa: CASRFRSSGDYEQYF
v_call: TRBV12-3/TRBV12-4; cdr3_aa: CASTPGQGNSPLHF
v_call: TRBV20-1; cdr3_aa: CSARQSGDTQYF
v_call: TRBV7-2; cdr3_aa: CASSSGLARETQYF
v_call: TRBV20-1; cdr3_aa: CSARGTGGYTF
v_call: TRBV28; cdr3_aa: CASRRGFNTEAFF
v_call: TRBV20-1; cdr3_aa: CSATVLANYEQYF
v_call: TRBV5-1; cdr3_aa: CASRRKWDTEAFF
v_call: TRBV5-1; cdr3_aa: CASSSPPGQGIRYQETQYF
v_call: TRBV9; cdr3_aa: CASSPTGQGNEQYF
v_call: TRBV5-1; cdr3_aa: CASSAGYAYEQYF
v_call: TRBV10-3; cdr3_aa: CAIRKTGDYTEAFF
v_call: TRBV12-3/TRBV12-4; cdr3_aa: CASSLEATSGEDTQYF
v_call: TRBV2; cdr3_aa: CATLGRLNTEAFF
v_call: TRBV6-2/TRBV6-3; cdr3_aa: CASSYSQKQRSVHQPQHF
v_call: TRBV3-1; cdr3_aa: CASSQAGSGGNTGELFF
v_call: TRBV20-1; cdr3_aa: CSAGWDNEQFF
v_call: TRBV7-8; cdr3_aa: CASSLSPTSYNEQFF
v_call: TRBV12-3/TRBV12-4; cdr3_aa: CASSPSGGLSGANVLTF